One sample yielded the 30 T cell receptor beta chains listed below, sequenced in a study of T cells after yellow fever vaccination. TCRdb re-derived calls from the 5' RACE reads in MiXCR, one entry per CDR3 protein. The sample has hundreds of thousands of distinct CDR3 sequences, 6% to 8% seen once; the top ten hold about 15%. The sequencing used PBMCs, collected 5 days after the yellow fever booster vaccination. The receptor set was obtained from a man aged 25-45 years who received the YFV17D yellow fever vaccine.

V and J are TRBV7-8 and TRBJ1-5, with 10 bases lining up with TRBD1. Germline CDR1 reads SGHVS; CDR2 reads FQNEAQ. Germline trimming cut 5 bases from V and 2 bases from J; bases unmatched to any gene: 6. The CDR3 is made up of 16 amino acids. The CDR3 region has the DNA TGTGCCAGCAGCCCGGGGACAGGGGAGGGCAATCAGCCCCAGCATTTT. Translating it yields CASSPGTGEGNQPQHF.

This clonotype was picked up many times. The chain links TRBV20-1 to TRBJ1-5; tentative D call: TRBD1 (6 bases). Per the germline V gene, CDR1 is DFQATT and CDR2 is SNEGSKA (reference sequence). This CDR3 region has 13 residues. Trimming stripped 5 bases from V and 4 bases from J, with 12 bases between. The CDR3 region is CSAYDRSNQPQHF. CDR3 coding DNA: TGCAGTGCTTACGACAGGTCTAATCAGCCCCAGCATTTT.

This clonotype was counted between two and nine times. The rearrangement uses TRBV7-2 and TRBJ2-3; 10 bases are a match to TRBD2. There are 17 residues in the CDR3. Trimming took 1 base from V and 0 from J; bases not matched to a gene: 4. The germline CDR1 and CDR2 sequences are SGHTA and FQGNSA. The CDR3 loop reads CASSLGPSGSSTDTQYF. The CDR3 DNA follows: TGTGCCAGCAGCTTAGGGCCTAGCGGGAGTAGCACAGATACGCAGTATTTT.

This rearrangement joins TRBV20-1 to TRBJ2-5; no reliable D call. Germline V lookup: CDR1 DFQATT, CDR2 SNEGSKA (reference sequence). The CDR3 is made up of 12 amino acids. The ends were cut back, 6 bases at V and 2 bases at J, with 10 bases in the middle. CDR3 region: CSADEVQETQYF. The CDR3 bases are TGCAGTGCCGATGAGGTACAAGAGACCCAGTACTTC.

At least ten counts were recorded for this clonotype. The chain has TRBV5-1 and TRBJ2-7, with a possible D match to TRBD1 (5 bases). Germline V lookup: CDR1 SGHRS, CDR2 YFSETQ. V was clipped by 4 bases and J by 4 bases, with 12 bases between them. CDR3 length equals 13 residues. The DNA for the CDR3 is TGCGCCAGCAGCCAATCAGGGATGTACGAGCAGTACTTC. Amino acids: CASSQSGMYEQYF. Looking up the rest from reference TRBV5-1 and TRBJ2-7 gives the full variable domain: KAGVTQTPRYLIKTRGQQVTLSCSPISGHRSVSWYQQTPGQGLQFLFEYFSETQRNKGNFPGRFSGRQFSNSRSEMNVSTLELGDSALYLCASSQSGMYEQYFGPGTRLTVT.

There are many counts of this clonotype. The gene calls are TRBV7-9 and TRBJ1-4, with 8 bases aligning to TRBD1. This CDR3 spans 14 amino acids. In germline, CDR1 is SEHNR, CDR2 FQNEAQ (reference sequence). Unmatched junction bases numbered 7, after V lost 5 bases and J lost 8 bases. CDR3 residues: CASSTDREGEKLFF. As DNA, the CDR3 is TGTGCCAGCAGCACGGACAGGGAGGGCGAAAAACTGTTTTTT.

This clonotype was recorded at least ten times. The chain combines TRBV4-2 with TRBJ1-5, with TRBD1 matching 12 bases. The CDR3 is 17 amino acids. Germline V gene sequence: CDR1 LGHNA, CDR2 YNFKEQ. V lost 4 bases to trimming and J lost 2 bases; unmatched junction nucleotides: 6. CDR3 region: CASSPGTGGEGNQPQHF. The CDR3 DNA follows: TGTGCCAGCAGCCCCGGGACAGGGGGCGAGGGCAATCAGCCCCAGCATTTT.

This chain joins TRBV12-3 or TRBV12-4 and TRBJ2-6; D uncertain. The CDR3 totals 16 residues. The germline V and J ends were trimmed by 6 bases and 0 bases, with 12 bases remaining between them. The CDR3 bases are TGTGCCAGCAGCCTCCCCTATCTCTCTGGGGCCAACGTCCTGACTTTC. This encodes CASSLPYLSGANVLTF.

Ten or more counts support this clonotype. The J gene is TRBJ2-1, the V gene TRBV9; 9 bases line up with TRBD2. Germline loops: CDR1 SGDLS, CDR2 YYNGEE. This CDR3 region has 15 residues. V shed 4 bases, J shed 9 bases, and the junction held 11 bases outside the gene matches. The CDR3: CASSLRGREGGEQFF. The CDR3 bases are TGTGCCAGCAGCCTGCGTGGGCGGGAGGGGGGTGAGCAGTTCTTC.

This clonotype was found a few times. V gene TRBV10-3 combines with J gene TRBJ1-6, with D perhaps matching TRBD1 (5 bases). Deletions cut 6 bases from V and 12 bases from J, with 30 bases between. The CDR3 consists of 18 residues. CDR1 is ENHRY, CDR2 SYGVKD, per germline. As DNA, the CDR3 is TGTGCCATCAGCCGAACTCAGGGAGGGGCCAACATCCCTCAACCCCTCCACTTT. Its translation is CAISRTQGGANIPQPLHF.

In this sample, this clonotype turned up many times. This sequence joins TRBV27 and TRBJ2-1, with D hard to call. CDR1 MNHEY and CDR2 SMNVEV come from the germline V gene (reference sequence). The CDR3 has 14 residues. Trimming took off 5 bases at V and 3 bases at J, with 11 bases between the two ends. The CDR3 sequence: CASSPLAVYNEQFF. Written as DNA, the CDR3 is TGTGCCAGCAGTCCATTGGCGGTCTACAATGAGCAGTTCTTC.

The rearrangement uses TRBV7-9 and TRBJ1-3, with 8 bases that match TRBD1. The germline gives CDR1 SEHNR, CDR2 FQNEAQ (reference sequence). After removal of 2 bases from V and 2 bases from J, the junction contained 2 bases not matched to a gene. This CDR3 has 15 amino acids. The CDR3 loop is CASSLQGAAGNTIYF. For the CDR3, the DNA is TGTGCCAGCAGCTTACAGGGGGCGGCTGGAAACACCATATATTTT.

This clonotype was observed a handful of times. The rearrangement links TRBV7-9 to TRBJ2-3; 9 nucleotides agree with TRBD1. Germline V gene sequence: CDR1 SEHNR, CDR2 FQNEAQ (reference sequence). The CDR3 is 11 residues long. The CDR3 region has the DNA TGTGGGACAGGGGGCACAGATACGCAGTATTTT. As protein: CGTGGTDTQYF.

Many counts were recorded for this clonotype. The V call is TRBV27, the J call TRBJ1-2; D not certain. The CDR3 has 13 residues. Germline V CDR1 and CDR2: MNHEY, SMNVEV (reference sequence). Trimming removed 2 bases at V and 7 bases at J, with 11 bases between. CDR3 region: CASSLVAGSGYTF. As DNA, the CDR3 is TGTGCCAGCAGTTTAGTAGCGGGTTCTGGCTACACCTTC.

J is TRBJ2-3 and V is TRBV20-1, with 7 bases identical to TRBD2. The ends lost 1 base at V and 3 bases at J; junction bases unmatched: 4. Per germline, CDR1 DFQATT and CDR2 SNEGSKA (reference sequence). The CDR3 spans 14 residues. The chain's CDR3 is CSARGHGRTDTQYF. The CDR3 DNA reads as TGCAGTGCTAGAGGTCACGGGAGGACAGATACGCAGTATTTT.

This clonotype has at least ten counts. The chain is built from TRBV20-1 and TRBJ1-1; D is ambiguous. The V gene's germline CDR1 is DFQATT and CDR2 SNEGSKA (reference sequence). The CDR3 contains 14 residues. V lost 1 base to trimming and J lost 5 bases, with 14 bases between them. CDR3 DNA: TGCAGTGCTAGAGTAGTTGGGATAGGGACTGAAGCTTTCTTT. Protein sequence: CSARVVGIGTEAFF.

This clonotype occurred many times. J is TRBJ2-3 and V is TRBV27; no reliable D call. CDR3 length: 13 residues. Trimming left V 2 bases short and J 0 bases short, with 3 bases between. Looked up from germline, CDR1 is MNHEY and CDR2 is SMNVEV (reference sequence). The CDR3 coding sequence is TGTGCCAGCAGTTTAAGCAGCACAGATACGCAGTATTTT. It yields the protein CASSLSSTDTQYF.

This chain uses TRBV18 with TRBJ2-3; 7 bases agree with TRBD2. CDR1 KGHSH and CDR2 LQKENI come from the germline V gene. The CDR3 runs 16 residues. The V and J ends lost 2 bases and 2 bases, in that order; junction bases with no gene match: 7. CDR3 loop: CASSPNGAGYTDTQYF. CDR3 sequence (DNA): TGTGCCAGCTCACCAAACGGAGCGGGGTACACAGATACGCAGTATTTT.

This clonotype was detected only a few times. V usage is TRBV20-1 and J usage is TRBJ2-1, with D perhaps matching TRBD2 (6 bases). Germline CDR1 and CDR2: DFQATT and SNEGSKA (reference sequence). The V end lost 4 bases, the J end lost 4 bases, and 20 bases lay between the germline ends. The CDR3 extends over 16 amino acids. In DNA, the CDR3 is TGCAGTGCTACCGTAACGGCCACTAGCAGATACAATGAGCAGTTCTTC. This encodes CSATVTATSRYNEQFF.

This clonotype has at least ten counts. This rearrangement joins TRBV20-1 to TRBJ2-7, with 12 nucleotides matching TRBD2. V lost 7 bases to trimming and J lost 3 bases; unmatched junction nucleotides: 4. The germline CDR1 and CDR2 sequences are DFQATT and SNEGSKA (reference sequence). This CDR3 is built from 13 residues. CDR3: CSVTSGSYYEQYF. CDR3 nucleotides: TGCAGTGTGACTAGCGGGAGTTACTACGAGCAGTACTTC.

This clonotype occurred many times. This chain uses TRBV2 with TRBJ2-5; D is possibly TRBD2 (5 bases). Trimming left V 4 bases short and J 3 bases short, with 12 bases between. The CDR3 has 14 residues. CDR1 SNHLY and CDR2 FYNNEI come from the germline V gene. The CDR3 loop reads CASSANRDEETQYF. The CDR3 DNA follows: TGTGCCAGCAGTGCAAACCGGGATGAAGAGACCCAGTACTTC. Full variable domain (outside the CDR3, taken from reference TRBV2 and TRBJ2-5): EPEVTQTPSHQVTQMGQEVILRCVPISNHLYFYWYRQILGQKVEFLVSFYNNEISEKSEIFDDQFSVERPDGSNFTLKIRSTKLEDSAMYFCASSANRDEETQYFGPGTRLLVL.

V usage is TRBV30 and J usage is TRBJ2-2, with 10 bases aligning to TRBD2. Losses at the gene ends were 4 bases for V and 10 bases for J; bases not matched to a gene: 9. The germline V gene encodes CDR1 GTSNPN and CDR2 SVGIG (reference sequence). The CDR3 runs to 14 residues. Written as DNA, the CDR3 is TGTGCCTGGAACCTAGAGCGGGGGGGGGCGGAGCTGTTTTTT. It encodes CAWNLERGGAELFF.

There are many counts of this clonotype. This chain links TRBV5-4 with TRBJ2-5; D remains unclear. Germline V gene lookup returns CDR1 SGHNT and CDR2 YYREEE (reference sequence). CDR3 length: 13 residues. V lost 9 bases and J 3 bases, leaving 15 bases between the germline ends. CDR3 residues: CATAWQPEETQYF. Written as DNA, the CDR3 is TGTGCCACAGCTTGGCAACCGGAAGAGACCCAGTACTTC.

The CDR3 DNA sequence: TGTGCCAGCAAAGGGTCGCTGGCCCAAGAGACCCAGTACTTC. Amino acids: CASKGSLAQETQYF. The chain joins TRBV2 to TRBJ2-5; the D is unclear. This CDR3 is built from 14 residues. Between the trimmed V and J ends, which lost 7 bases and 1 base, there was a span of 13 bases. Germline V gene lookup returns CDR1 SNHLY and CDR2 FYNNEI.

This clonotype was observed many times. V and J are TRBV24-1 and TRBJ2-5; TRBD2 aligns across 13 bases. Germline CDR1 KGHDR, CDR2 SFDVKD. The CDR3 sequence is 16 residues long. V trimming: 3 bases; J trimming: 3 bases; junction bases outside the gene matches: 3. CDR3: CATSDPLAGGKETQYF. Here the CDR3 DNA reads TGTGCCACCAGTGATCCACTAGCGGGAGGGAAAGAGACCCAGTACTTC.

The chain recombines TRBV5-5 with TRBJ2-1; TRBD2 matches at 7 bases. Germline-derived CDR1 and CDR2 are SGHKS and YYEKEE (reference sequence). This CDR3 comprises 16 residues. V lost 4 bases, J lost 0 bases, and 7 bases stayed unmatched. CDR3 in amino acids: CASSQTAGSSYNEQFF. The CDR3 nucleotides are TGTGCCAGCAGCCAGACAGCGGGGAGCTCCTACAATGAGCAGTTCTTC. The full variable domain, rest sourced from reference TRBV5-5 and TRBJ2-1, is DAGVTQSPTHLIKTRGQQVTLRCSPISGHKSVSWYQQVLGQGPQFIFQYYEKEERGRGNFPDRFSARQFPNYSSELNVNALLLGDSALYLCASSQTAGSSYNEQFFGPGTRLTVL.

CDR3 sequence (DNA): TGTGCCACCTCACCCCTAGCGGGGTACGAGCAGTACTTC. Amino acid sequence: CATSPLAGYEQYF. This chain uses TRBV15 with TRBJ2-7; 9 bases map to TRBD2. Germline V gene sequence: CDR1 LNHNV, CDR2 YYDKDF (reference sequence). The CDR3 is 13 residues long. Germline trimming cut 8 bases from V and 4 bases from J; bases unmatched to any gene: 6.

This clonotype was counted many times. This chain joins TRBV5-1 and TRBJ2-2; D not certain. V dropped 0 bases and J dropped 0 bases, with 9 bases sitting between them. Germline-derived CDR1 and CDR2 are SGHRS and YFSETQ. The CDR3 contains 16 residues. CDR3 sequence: CASSLGSPANTGELFF. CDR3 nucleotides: TGCGCCAGCAGCTTGGGTAGCCCAGCGAACACCGGGGAGCTGTTTTTT.

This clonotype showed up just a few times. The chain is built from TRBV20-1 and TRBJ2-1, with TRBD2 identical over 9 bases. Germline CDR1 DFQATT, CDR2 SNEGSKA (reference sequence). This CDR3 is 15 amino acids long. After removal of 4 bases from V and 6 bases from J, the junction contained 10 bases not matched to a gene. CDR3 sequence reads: CSAIQSGRSRNEQFF. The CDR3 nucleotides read TGCAGTGCTATCCAGAGCGGGAGGTCTCGCAATGAGCAGTTCTTC.

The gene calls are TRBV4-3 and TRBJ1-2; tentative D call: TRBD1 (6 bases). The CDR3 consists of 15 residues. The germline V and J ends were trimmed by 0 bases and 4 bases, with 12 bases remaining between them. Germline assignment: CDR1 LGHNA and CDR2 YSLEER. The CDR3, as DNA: TGCGCCAGCAGCCAAGACGCGGGGGGCACCTATGGCTACACCTTC. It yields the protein CASSQDAGGTYGYTF.